Listed below are T cell receptor beta chains from one sample, sequenced in a study of OX40 agonist ivuxolimab in advanced cancers. The method was immunoSEQ multiplex PCR; TCRdb's version includes in-frame clones alone and lacks a portion of them. The sample lists just over 60,000 clones; more than 85% were seen once. This specimen consisted of CD4+ or CD8+ T cells sorted from blood, obtained in a trial of the OX40 agonist ivuxolimab. These receptors came from an adult with an advanced solid tumor such as melanoma, head and neck, liver or kidney cancer. The CDR3 runs from the conserved cysteine through the conserved F or W.

j_call | v_call | cdr3_aa
TRBJ1-3 | TRBV13 | CASSFGLTGANSGNTIYF
TRBJ2-7 | TRBV30 | CAWSAQGVLSYEQYF
TRBJ2-5 | TRBV7-9 | CASNDLQPSRETQYF
TRBJ2-1 | TRBV18 | CASSPLLEAEQFF
TRBJ1-2 | TRBV2 | CASPREGKGGYTF
TRBJ2-1 | TRBV7-7 | CASRGSGVQFF
TRBJ1-6 | TRBV30 | CAWSEIQGILSSPLHF
TRBJ2-1 | TRBV7-2 | CASSLPTSYNEQFF
TRBJ2-5 | TRBV9 | CASSPRGTPVQETQYF
TRBJ2-2 | TRBV15 | CATSRAGQAAGELFF
TRBJ2-3 | TRBV7-2 | CASSFSLAGGTDTQYF
TRBJ2-3 | TRBV12-5 | CASGLAAGLHIDTQYF
TRBJ2-5 | TRBV6-1 | CASSERRRETQYF
TRBJ2-3 | TRBV10-3 | CAISGGGPRESTDTQYF
TRBJ2-3 | TRBV5-4 | CASSPRLASTDTQYF
TRBJ2-1 | TRBV18 | CASSVGQGSRSSYNEQFF
TRBJ1-3 | TRBV5-1 | CASRRTGLSGNTIYF
TRBJ2-1 | TRBV30 | CAWSVGRYNEQFF
TRBJ1-4 | TRBV18 | CASSPGTGREKLFF
TRBJ1-2 | TRBV9 | CASSVEGSGGYTF
TRBJ2-1 | TRBV5-6 | CASENPTGLAEQFF
TRBJ2-5 | TRBV2 | CASRKDLAKTQYF
TRBJ1-4 | TRBV18 | CASSRGTDATNEKLFF
TRBJ2-1 | TRBV6-5 | CASRTLAGANNEQFF
TRBJ2-5 | TRBV28 | CASRGGAGGRMTQYF
TRBJ1-6 | TRBV5-4 | CASSLSPKDSPLHF
TRBJ1-6 | TRBV7-2 | CASSQDRESPLHF
TRBJ2-6 | TRBV7-8 | CASSLDTGANVLTF
TRBJ2-7 | TRBV5-1 | CASSFRTSGTTYEQYF